Here is one T cell receptor beta chain with its context. These data are taken from a study of blood T cell repertoires in COVID-19. Study information: The cDNA or gDNA used as material had been derived from T cells, B-cell-depleted T cells, or PBMCs.

Recruits, aged roughly 18 to 95 years, lived in 24 US areas. Cohorts were based on clinical histories the participants reported. The CDR3 loop spans 15 amino acids. Germline-derived CDR1 and CDR2 are KGHSH and LQKENI. The ends lost 4 bases at V and 2 bases at J; junction bases unmatched: 5. Only in-frame clones appear in the TCRdb table, and some are missing; sequencing was by immunoSEQ multiplex PCR. In the table there are some 150,000 clones, over 65% of which are singletons. The receptor was derived from a woman in her forties or fifties who had recovered from COVID-19. Sequencing was carried out using PBMCs or T cells enriched from blood (not recorded which). The gene calls are TRBV18 and TRBJ2-1, with TRBD2 identical over 7 bases. In DNA form, the CDR3 reads TGTGCCAGCTCACAGGGACTAATAACCTACAATGAGCAGTTCTTC. Translating gives CASSQGLITYNEQFF.